Following are 28 T cell receptor beta chains from one sample sequenced in a study of graft-versus-host responses after intestinal transplantation. Only in-frame clones appear in the TCRdb table, and some are missing; sequencing was by immunoSEQ multiplex PCR. The data hold some 40,000 clones, with 87% observed a single time. Lamina propria and intraepithelial lymphocytes were released by processing graft tissue. The sequencing here drew on ileum tissue, taken approximately 200 days after intestinal transplant. The receptor set was obtained from a human patient who received an intestinal transplant, so some T cells may come from the graft donor.

The chain combines TRBV7-9 with TRBJ1-5; D gene unclear. Germline V gene sequence: CDR1 SEHNR, CDR2 FQNEAQ (reference sequence). Trimming removed 8 bases at V and 3 bases at J, with 8 bases between. The CDR3 runs to 12 residues. CDR3 nucleotides: TGTGCCAGCTCTTATGTCAATCAGCCCCAGCATTTT. Residues: CASSYVNQPQHF.

This clone appeared a single time. The chain links TRBV15 to TRBJ2-1, with 8 bases fitting TRBD1. Losses at the gene ends were 4 bases for V and 4 bases for J; bases not matched to a gene: 6. The CDR3 consists of 15 residues. Germline CDR1 LNHNV, CDR2 YYDKDF (reference sequence). Here the CDR3 DNA reads TGTGCCACCAGCATTAGTGGACAGGGATACAATGAGCAGTTCTTC. This sequence encodes CATSISGQGYNEQFF.

As for this clone: Other DNA sequences within the sample encode an identical CDR3. The CDR3 nucleotides are TGTGCCAGCAGTTACTCCGTTACGGGTACCTACGAGCAGTACTTC. This translates into CASSYSVTGTYEQYF. This chain uses TRBV6-6 with TRBJ2-7, with D hard to call. The CDR3 is 15 amino acids. V was shortened by 0 bases and J by 2 bases, with 11 bases between the two germline ends. The V gene's germline CDR1 is MNHNY and CDR2 SVGAGI (reference sequence).

CDR3 in DNA: TGCGCCAGCAGCCAGTATAGCAATCAGCCCCAGCATTTT. Its translation is CASSQYSNQPQHF. This chain uses TRBV4-1 with TRBJ1-5, with D hard to call. The germline V gene has CDR1 MGHRA and CDR2 YSYEKL. The CDR3 runs to 13 residues. Trimming stripped 3 bases from V and 0 bases from J, with 3 bases between.

The CDR3 nucleotides read TGTGCCAGCAGCAGACTAGCGGGACAGCAGTACTTC. This encodes CASSRLAGQQYF. The chain links TRBV25-1 to TRBJ2-7, with TRBD2 identical over 11 bases. This CDR3 is built from 12 residues. V lost 6 bases, J lost 8 bases, and 3 bases stayed unmatched. Germline V lookup: CDR1 MGHDK, CDR2 SYGVNS.

This clone has only one observation. The chain carries TRBV18 and TRBJ1-1; D is unresolved. The V end lost 3 bases, the J end lost 0 bases, and 17 bases lay between the germline ends. Germline assignment: CDR1 KGHSH and CDR2 LQKENI. This CDR3 is built from 17 residues. CDR3 in amino acids: CASSPEFVAVMNTEAFF. DNA for the CDR3: TGTGCCAGCTCACCGGAGTTCGTCGCAGTGATGAACACTGAAGCTTTCTTT.

The CDR3 nucleotides are TGTGCCAGTAGCCCTACCCAGGTTGGGATGAACACTGAAGCTTTCTTT. Protein sequence: CASSPTQVGMNTEAFF. This chain uses TRBV19 with TRBJ1-1, with D unresolved. V was shortened by 6 bases and J by 0 bases, with 17 bases between the two germline ends. Germline assignment: CDR1 LNHDA and CDR2 SQIVND (reference sequence). This CDR3 has 16 residues.

V gene TRBV11-2 combines with J gene TRBJ2-1; TRBD2 aligns across 14 bases. The CDR3 loop spans 15 amino acids. From germline, CDR1 is SGHAT and CDR2 FQNNGV. Germline trimming cut 5 bases from V and 8 bases from J; bases unmatched to any gene: 5. CDR3 nucleotides: TGTGCCAGCAGCACGGGACTAGCGGGAGTCGATGAGCAGTTCTTC. Residues: CASSTGLAGVDEQFF.

The gene calls are TRBV6-6 and TRBJ1-6, with unresolved D. The germline V and J ends were trimmed by 5 bases and 14 bases, with 13 bases remaining between them. Germline assignment: CDR1 MNHNY and CDR2 SVGAGI (reference sequence). The CDR3 sequence is 12 residues long. The CDR3 protein is CASSASLDSLHF. The CDR3 region has the DNA TGTGCCAGCAGTGCAAGTCTAGACTCCCTCCACTTT.

The chain links TRBV6-6 to TRBJ2-7; no reliable D call. Trimming left V 6 bases short and J 0 bases short, with 9 bases between. There are 13 residues in the CDR3. CDR1 MNHNY and CDR2 SVGAGI come from the germline V gene (reference sequence). The CDR3 DNA sequence: TGTGCCAGCAGCCTCCCCCGCTCCTACGAGCAGTACTTC. This translates into CASSLPRSYEQYF.

The chain employs TRBV7-2 and TRBJ1-5, with D uncertain. With 4 bases removed from V and 5 bases from J, the gap between germline ends came to 9 bases. This CDR3 spans 13 amino acids. Germline assignment: CDR1 SGHTA and CDR2 FQGNSA. CDR3 DNA: TGTGCCAGCAGCTCCAGGATGTATCAGCCCCAGCATTTT. Its translation: CASSSRMYQPQHF. The full variable domain, rest sourced from reference TRBV7-2 and TRBJ1-5, is GAGVSQSPSNKVTEKGKDVELRCDPISGHTALYWYRQSLGQGLEFLIYFQGNSAPDKSGLPSDRFSAERTGGSVSTLTIQRTQQEDSAVYLCASSSRMYQPQHFGDGTRLSIL.

This sequence joins TRBV4-1 and TRBJ2-7; TRBD2 aligns across 12 bases. Germline assignment: CDR1 MGHRA and CDR2 YSYEKL. The trim removed 0 bases at V and 6 bases at J, leaving 3 bases unmatched. The CDR3 contains 15 residues. The CDR3 region is CASSQEELAGGEQYF. CDR3 DNA: TGCGCCAGCAGCCAAGAGGAACTAGCGGGAGGCGAGCAGTACTTC.

This chain joins TRBV7-9 and TRBJ1-4, with a tentative D call TRBD1 (5 bases). The V end was cut by 5 bases, the J end by 4 bases, with 14 bases between. Germline V gene lookup returns CDR1 SEHNR and CDR2 FQNEAQ (reference sequence). This CDR3 spans 15 amino acids. The CDR3 sequence: CASSLSGGINEKLFF. CDR3 in DNA: TGTGCCAGCAGCCTGTCCGGGGGGATTAATGAAAAACTGTTTTTT.

The V gene is TRBV21-1, the J gene TRBJ1-5; TRBD1 is the table's D call and was not checked against the DNA. TRBV21-1 is designated a pseudogene. The CDR3 loop spans 16 amino acids. The CDR3 nucleotides read TGTGCCAGCAGCAAAGAGGGCAGGGGGACCGGCCAGCCCCAGCATTTT. The encoded protein is CASSKEGRGTGQPQHF.

By sample share, this clone is medium-sized. The V and J genes are TRBV4-1 and TRBJ2-7; 10 bases agree with TRBD2. Germline V gives CDR1 MGHRA, CDR2 YSYEKL. The length of the CDR3 is 15 residues. Trimming removed 1 base from V and 3 bases from J; junction bases left unmatched: 3. CDR3 sequence (DNA): TGCGCCAGCAGCCAAGGGACTAGCGGTGGCTACGAGCAGTACTTC. Its translation: CASSQGTSGGYEQYF.

This sequence joins TRBV9 and TRBJ2-2; D perhaps matches TRBD2 (5 bases). The CDR3 is made up of 15 amino acids. CDR1 and CDR2 from the germline V gene are SGDLS and YYNGEE. V was cut by 4 bases and J by 0 bases, with 10 bases left in between. The CDR3 DNA follows: TGTGCCAGCAGCCCCGGGAAGCCGAACACCGGGGAGCTGTTTTTT. The encoded protein is CASSPGKPNTGELFF.

This clone showed up just once. The chain combines TRBV4-2 with TRBJ1-2, with unresolved D. In germline, CDR1 is LGHNA, CDR2 YNFKEQ. The CDR3 is 14 amino acids. V was cut by 0 bases and J by 0 bases, with 5 bases left in between. CDR3: CASSQDRANYGYTF. The CDR3 region has the DNA TGTGCCAGCAGCCAAGACAGAGCTAACTATGGCTACACCTTC.

V gene TRBV9 combines with J gene TRBJ1-3; D is uncertain. Germline lookup yields CDR1 SGDLS and CDR2 YYNGEE. The CDR3 spans 17 residues. Trimming shortened V by 0 bases and J by 0 bases, and 13 bases separated the two germline ends. CDR3 residues: CASSVGWSSSSGNTIYF. The CDR3 nucleotides are TGTGCCAGCAGCGTAGGGTGGAGCTCGAGCTCTGGAAACACCATATATTTT.

Here the CDR3 reads CASSQVGANQPQHF. In nucleotides, the CDR3 is TGCGCCAGCAGCCAAGTCGGGGCGAATCAGCCCCAGCATTTT. The chain employs TRBV4-1 and TRBJ1-5, with D perhaps TRBD1 (5 bases). The CDR3 runs to 14 residues. CDR1 and CDR2 (germline): MGHRA, YSYEKL. V lost 1 base to trimming and J lost 4 bases, with 8 bases between them.

The chain uses TRBV21-1 and TRBJ1-5; the D call of TRBD1 is as the table states it, not checked on the DNA. TRBV21-1 is described as a pseudogene. There are 17 residues in the CDR3. This CDR3 is CASSKYRTGDPNQPQHF. DNA for the CDR3: TGTGCCAGCAGCAAATACCGGACAGGGGACCCGAATCAGCCCCAGCATTTT.

V usage is TRBV30 and J usage is TRBJ2-5, with 9 nucleotides matching TRBD2. The CDR3 has 15 amino acids. With V trimmed by 2 bases and J by 2 bases, 6 bases remained unmatched. Germline-derived CDR1 and CDR2 are GTSNPN and SVGIG (reference sequence). In DNA form, the CDR3 reads TGTGCCTGGAGTAAAGAGCGGGGGGTACAAGAGACCCAGTACTTC. This sequence encodes CAWSKERGVQETQYF. Complete variable domain (other parts from reference TRBV30 and TRBJ2-5): SQTIHQWPATLVQPVGSPLSLECTVEGTSNPNLYWYRQAAGRGLQLLFYSVGIGQISSEVPQNLSASRPQDRQFILSSKKLLLSDSGFYLCAWSKERGVQETQYFGPGTRLLVL.

V usage is TRBV5-1 and J usage is TRBJ2-1, with TRBD2 matching 11 bases. The V gene end was trimmed by 5 bases and the J gene end by 5 bases; junction bases not matched to a gene: 3. This CDR3 region has 14 residues. CDR1 SGHRS and CDR2 YFSETQ come from the germline V gene. DNA for the CDR3: TGCGCCAGCAGGACTAGCGGGGAGAACAATGAGCAGTTCTTC. Protein: CASRTSGENNEQFF.

A single count supports this clone. V usage is TRBV19 and J usage is TRBJ1-2; weak D call: TRBD1 (6 bases). The CDR3 loop spans 14 amino acids. Trimming left V 10 bases short and J 2 bases short, with 17 bases between. Per germline, CDR1 LNHDA and CDR2 SQIVND (reference sequence). The CDR3 DNA reads TGTGCCACAACAGACAGGACAAAGAACTATGGCTACACCTTC. Its protein product is CATTDRTKNYGYTF. The full variable domain, in which reference TRBV19 and TRBJ1-2 provide the parts outside the CDR3, is DGGITQSPKYLFRKEGQNVTLSCEQNLNHDAMYWYRQDPGQGLRLIYYSQIVNDFQKGDIAEGYSVSREKKESFPLTVTSAQKNPTAFYLCATTDRTKNYGYTFGSGTRLTVV.

This clone has only a few counts. The gene calls are TRBV7-9 and TRBJ2-2; D not resolved. Germline V CDR1 and CDR2: SEHNR, FQNEAQ (reference sequence). Deletions cut 1 base from V and 7 bases from J, with 1 base between. This CDR3 is built from 11 residues. The CDR3 nucleotides read TGTGCCAGCAGCTTAGTCGGGGAGCTGTTTTTT. This sequence encodes CASSLVGELFF.

The genes are TRBV5-1 and TRBJ2-2; D not certain. Germline V lookup: CDR1 SGHRS, CDR2 YFSETQ. The ends were cut back, 3 bases at V and 0 bases at J, with 0 bases in the middle. The CDR3 runs to 12 residues. This CDR3 reads CASSSNTGELFF. The CDR3 nucleotides read TGCGCCAGCAGCTCGAACACCGGGGAGCTGTTTTTT.

The rearrangement links TRBV10-2 to TRBJ1-5, with D unclear. The CDR3 extends over 12 amino acids. CDR1 and CDR2 from the germline V gene are WSHSY and SAAADI. The V end was cut by 2 bases, the J end by 4 bases, with 3 bases between. DNA for the CDR3: TGCGCCAGCAGTGAGCCGAATCAGCCCCAGCATTTT. This gives the protein CASSEPNQPQHF.

This chain connects TRBV6-5 to TRBJ2-7; D ambiguous. The germline V gene encodes CDR1 MNHEY and CDR2 SVGAGI. CDR3 length: 16 amino acids. Deletions cut 0 bases from V and 3 bases from J, with 15 bases between. The CDR3 DNA follows: TGTGCCAGCAGTTACTCGCTCCCCAGATCTAACTACGAGCAGTACTTC. Amino acid sequence: CASSYSLPRSNYEQYF.

The genes are TRBV15 and TRBJ1-6; a weak D match, TRBD1 (5 bases). The V end was cut by 2 bases, the J end by 0 bases, with 14 bases between. Germline CDR1 is LNHNV and CDR2 is YYDKDF (reference sequence). The CDR3 has 18 residues. Here the CDR3 reads CATSRTGRGVSYNSPLHF. The CDR3 nucleotides read TGTGCCACCAGCAGAACCGGACGGGGGGTCTCCTATAATTCACCCCTCCACTTT.